This TCR beta chain was obtained from a study of T cell responses to AZD1222 COVID-19 vaccine. Trimming took 0 bases from V and 7 from J; bases not matched to a gene: 12. There are 17 residues in the CDR3. Germline V gene lookup returns CDR1 SGDLS and CDR2 YYNGEE. Here immunoSEQ multiplex PCR was the method, and the copy in TCRdb shows in-frame clones only, minus some. The top ten hold 7.5% of the sample, which has more than 95,000 clones, about 89% seen once. Study-level findings and limits: Only a handful of people who got AZD1222 tested seropositive at baseline. There were repertoire samples only from the period after the peak T cell response. Spike-wide coverage was observed for vaccine-associated CD4 TCRs, with dominant responses at 160-218 and 743-854.

A note on this clone: Its antigen is undetermined.

Sample: peripheral blood, taken on day 0 of AZD1222 vaccination. V usage is TRBV9 and J usage is TRBJ1-5, with TRBD1 matching 8 bases. This clonotype was sampled from an adult in good health. The CDR3 DNA sequence: TGTGCCAGCAGCGTAGGGCCCGTGGACAGGGCGGACCAGCCCCAGCATTTT. Protein sequence: CASSVGPVDRADQPQHF.